Following are 18 T cell receptor beta chains from one sample sequenced in a study of T cell responses to AZD1222 COVID-19 vaccine. The method was immunoSEQ multiplex PCR; TCRdb's version includes in-frame clones alone and lacks a portion of them. The sample holds tens of thousands of clones, 75% to 85% seen once. This specimen consisted of peripheral blood, obtained on day 0 of AZD1222 vaccination. The receptor set was obtained from an adult in good health.

The chain has TRBV5-1 and TRBJ2-1, with TRBD2 matching over 10 bases. This CDR3 is 15 amino acids long. The germline CDR1 and CDR2 sequences are SGHRS and YFSETQ. Unmatched junction bases numbered 14, after V lost 2 bases and J lost 15 bases. The CDR3 region is CASSFRPLAGSGRFF. The CDR3 nucleotides read TGCGCCAGCAGCTTCAGGCCACTAGCGGGGAGCGGGAGGTTCTTC.

The chain employs TRBV4-2 and TRBJ2-1, with 13 bases matching TRBD2. The V and J ends lost 5 bases and 6 bases, in that order; junction bases with no gene match: 10. The germline V gene has CDR1 LGHNA and CDR2 YNFKEQ. The CDR3 totals 17 residues. Here the CDR3 DNA reads TGTGCCAGCAGCAAAAGTCCGGGACTAGCGGGGATCAATGAGCAGTTCTTC. Encoded protein: CASSKSPGLAGINEQFF.

This chain links TRBV10-1 with TRBJ2-1; D could derive from TRBD1 or TRBD2 (7 bases each). CDR1 and CDR2 (germline): WNHNN, SYGVQD (reference sequence). V dropped 4 bases and J dropped 6 bases, with 16 bases sitting between them. This CDR3 has 15 residues. In DNA, the CDR3 is TGCGCCAGCAGTGCCGCCAGGGGGGGAGGCAATGAGCAGTTCTTC. Its protein product is CASSAARGGGNEQFF.

V and J are TRBV6-5 and TRBJ2-5; TRBD2 aligns across 9 bases. CDR3 length equals 15 residues. With V trimmed by 2 bases and J by 2 bases, 3 bases remained unmatched. Germline CDR1 and CDR2: MNHEY and SVGAGI. The CDR3, as DNA: TGTGCCAGCAGTTACAGCCTAGCGGGGCAAGAGACCCAGTACTTC. Amino acids: CASSYSLAGQETQYF.

The chain combines TRBV27 with TRBJ2-3; D may be TRBD2 (6 bases). V lost 8 bases and J 4 bases, leaving 13 bases between the germline ends. There are 13 residues in the CDR3. Germline CDR1 is MNHEY and CDR2 is SMNVEV (reference sequence). DNA for the CDR3: TGTGCCAGCGGATCGGGGGTGGCAGATACGCAGTATTTT. The encoded protein is CASGSGVADTQYF.

V is TRBV21-1 and J is TRBJ2-4. TRBV21-1 counts as a pseudogene. CDR3 length equals 17 residues. The CDR3 spells CASFRRIGNKPKNIQYF. The CDR3 DNA reads TGTGCCAGCTTTAGGCGAATAGGGAATAAGCCCAAAAACATTCAGTACTTC.

The chain employs TRBV5-1 and TRBJ2-2; D is uncertain. Germline CDR1 reads SGHRS; CDR2 reads YFSETQ. Trimming shortened V by 3 bases and J by 1 base, and 10 bases separated the two germline ends. The CDR3 has 15 residues. As DNA, the CDR3 is TGCGCCAGCAGCTCCTTGACTGAGAACACCGGGGAGCTGTTTTTT. Protein: CASSSLTENTGELFF.

The chain employs TRBV28 and TRBJ2-1; D gene ambiguous. The V and J ends lost 8 bases and 8 bases respectively, with 13 bases between them. Per germline, CDR1 MDHEN and CDR2 SYDVKM. The CDR3 sequence is 12 residues long. The CDR3 region is CASEKGNHEQFF. CDR3 bases: TGTGCCAGCGAAAAGGGTAATCATGAGCAGTTCTTC.

The J gene is TRBJ1-1, the V gene TRBV7-2; 9 nucleotides match TRBD1. Per germline, CDR1 SGHTA and CDR2 FQGNSA. CDR3 size: 13 residues. The junction had 2 bases not matched to a gene; V was cut back by 1 base and J by 8 bases. CDR3 bases: TGTGCCAGCAGCTTAGTCACAGGGGGCGAAGCTTTCTTT. The encoded protein is CASSLVTGGEAFF.

V usage is TRBV28 and J usage is TRBJ2-1; 11 nucleotides align to TRBD2. V shed 6 bases and J 4 bases; nucleotides not matched to a gene: 14. Germline CDR1 MDHEN, CDR2 SYDVKM. The CDR3 has 18 residues. The CDR3 coding sequence is TGTGCCAGCAGCCGATCAGGACTAGCGGGTCCCAATTACAATGAGCAGTTCTTC. It encodes CASSRSGLAGPNYNEQFF.

The chain employs TRBV6-5 and TRBJ1-2, with 7 bases identical to TRBD1. The CDR3 spans 12 residues. CDR1 and CDR2 from the germline V gene are MNHEY and SVGAGI. V lost 6 bases, J lost 10 bases, and 8 bases stayed unmatched. CDR3 loop: CASSTPDRIYTF. The CDR3 bases are TGTGCCAGCAGCACCCCGGACAGGATCTACACCTTC.

V usage is TRBV7-9 and J usage is TRBJ2-7; possible D gene TRBD1, 6 bases. CDR1 is SEHNR and CDR2 is FQNEAQ in the germline V gene (reference sequence). The V gene lost 5 bases and the J gene lost 3 bases, with 14 bases spanning the gap. The CDR3 spans 14 residues. The CDR3 DNA reads TGTGCCAGCAGCAAGACAGGATCAAACTACGAGCAGTACTTC. As protein: CASSKTGSNYEQYF. Drawing the rest from reference TRBV7-9 and TRBJ2-7, the complete variable domain is DTGVSQNPRHKITKRGQNVTFRCDPISEHNRLYWYRQTLGQGPEFLTYFQNEAQLEKSRLLSDRFSAERPKGSFSTLEIQRTEQGDSAMYLCASSKTGSNYEQYFGPGTRLTVT.

V gene TRBV18 combines with J gene TRBJ1-6; D call uncertain. Trimming left V 2 bases short and J 6 bases short, with 8 bases between. This CDR3 spans 14 amino acids. Germline V gives CDR1 KGHSH, CDR2 LQKENI. The CDR3, as DNA: TGTGCCAGCTCACCAGACGAGAGTAATTCACCCCTCCACTTT. Translation: CASSPDESNSPLHF.

The CDR3 nucleotides are TGTGCCAGTAGTATAGGACTAGGTAGGGAGACCCAGTACTTC. Residues: CASSIGLGRETQYF. The chain employs TRBV19 and TRBJ2-5; a weak D match, TRBD2 (6 bases). V dropped 1 base and J dropped 5 bases, with 11 bases sitting between them. The CDR3 loop spans 14 amino acids. CDR1 is LNHDA, CDR2 SQIVND, per germline (reference sequence).

A single count supports this clone. The chain recombines TRBV11-2 with TRBJ2-7; TRBD2 matches at 11 bases. Losses at the gene ends were 4 bases for V and 4 bases for J; bases not matched to a gene: 6. The CDR3 extends over 15 amino acids. CDR1 and CDR2 (germline): SGHAT, FQNNGV. For the CDR3, the DNA is TGTGCCAGCAGCTCACGGACTAGCGGGTCTTACGAGCAGTACTTC. Translated: CASSSRTSGSYEQYF.

In its sample, this clone was seen a few times. The chain is built from TRBV2 and TRBJ2-1; tentative D call: TRBD1 (5 bases). The CDR3 sequence is 15 residues long. In germline, CDR1 is SNHLY, CDR2 FYNNEI. Trimming shortened V by 5 bases and J by 6 bases, and 17 bases separated the two germline ends. The chain's CDR3 is CASSPNQGLSNEQFF. The CDR3 DNA reads as TGTGCCAGCAGTCCAAACCAGGGTTTGTCCAATGAGCAGTTCTTC.

This chain uses TRBV18 with TRBJ1-4; D is perhaps TRBD1 (6 bases). V was cut by 1 base and J by 7 bases, with 10 bases left in between. This CDR3 region has 14 residues. The germline V gene encodes CDR1 KGHSH and CDR2 LQKENI. The CDR3 is CASSPRQGSEKLFF. For the CDR3, the DNA is TGTGCCAGCTCACCACGTCAGGGGAGTGAAAAACTGTTTTTT. Full variable domain (missing parts from reference TRBV18 and TRBJ1-4): NAGVMQNPRHLVRRRGQEARLRCSPMKGHSHVYWYRQLPEEGLKFMVYLQKENIIDESGMPKERFSAEFPKEGPSILRIQQVVRGDSAAYFCASSPRQGSEKLFFGSGTQLSVL.

The V call is TRBV7-8, the J call TRBJ2-3; D not resolved. Germline V gene data show CDR1 as SGHVS and CDR2 as FQNEAQ. The germline V and J ends were trimmed by 8 bases and 2 bases, with 8 bases remaining between them. The CDR3 spans 12 residues. This chain's CDR3 is CASHRLTDTQYF. The CDR3, as DNA: TGTGCCAGCCACCGACTCACAGATACGCAGTATTTT.